This passage covers 10 T cell receptor beta chains from one sample sequenced in a study of T cell responses to AZD1222 COVID-19 vaccine. Clones were read by immunoSEQ multiplex PCR, and TCRdb kept only the in-frame ones, dropping some. The sample contains 70,000 to 95,000 clones, approximately 90% of which appear only once. Here the sequenced sample was peripheral blood, taken 28 days after the second AZD1222 dose. These receptors all come from an adult who received the AZD1222 COVID-19 vaccine.

This clone has a single count. This chain connects TRBV5-8 to TRBJ1-5; 9 positions agree with TRBD1. The J segment lost 2 bases and the V segment lost 4 bases, leaving 10 bases of the junction unmatched. CDR3 length: 17 amino acids. Germline loops: CDR1 SGHTS, CDR2 YDEGEE. CDR3 coding DNA: TGTGCCAGCAGCACAGGACAGGGGATATTGGGCAATCAGCCCCAGCATTTT. Translation gives CASSTGQGILGNQPQHF.

The V call is TRBV7-2, the J call TRBJ2-1, with D unclear. This CDR3 has 13 amino acids. The germline CDR1 and CDR2 sequences are SGHTA and FQGNSA. The germline V and J ends were trimmed by 8 bases and 5 bases, with 13 bases remaining between them. The chain's CDR3 is CASSPRRDNEQFF. CDR3 coding DNA: TGTGCCAGCTCCCCCCGTAGGGACAATGAGCAGTTCTTC.

The V and J genes are TRBV11-2 and TRBJ1-1; D is unclear. Trimming took 5 bases from V and 5 from J, leaving 21 bases between them. This CDR3 region has 16 residues. CDR1 and CDR2 (germline): SGHAT, FQNNGV. CDR3 bases: TGTGCCAGCAGCCCCCGGGGTTTGACACCGGGGACTGAAGCTTTCTTT. Residues: CASSPRGLTPGTEAFF. The full variable domain, completed using reference TRBV11-2 and TRBJ1-1, is EAGVAQSPRYKIIEKRQSVAFWCNPISGHATLYWYQQILGQGPKLLIQFQNNGVVDDSQLPKDRFSAERLKGVDSTLKIQPAKLEDSAVYLCASSPRGLTPGTEAFFGQGTRLTVV.

The rearrangement links TRBV14 to TRBJ2-5; TRBD2 might be the D (6 bases). Germline V gene data show CDR1 as SGHDN and CDR2 as FVKESK. Trimming left V 4 bases short and J 7 bases short, with 16 bases between. The CDR3 contains 14 residues. CDR3 DNA: TGTGCCAGCAGCCCCGTAGGAGGGAGCGGGACCCAGTACTTC. Translating it yields CASSPVGGSGTQYF.

CDR3 bases: TGTGCCAGCAGCCAAGATCTTGGCCAGCACTATGGCTACACCTTC. This translates into CASSQDLGQHYGYTF. This chain links TRBV4-2 with TRBJ1-2; D is uncertain. CDR1 is LGHNA, CDR2 YNFKEQ, per germline. This CDR3 contains 15 residues. Trimming shortened V by 0 bases and J by 3 bases, and 11 bases separated the two germline ends.

This chain connects TRBV6-5 to TRBJ1-2, with D perhaps TRBD1 (6 bases). This CDR3 is built from 13 residues. CDR1 is MNHEY, CDR2 SVGAGI, per germline. With 6 bases removed from V and 8 bases from J, the gap between germline ends came to 16 bases. In nucleotides, the CDR3 is TGTGCCAGCAGATTGTTGGGGGGCGAAGGCTACACCTTC. This translates into CASRLLGGEGYTF.

V and J are TRBV7-9 and TRBJ2-5; a weak D match, TRBD1 (6 bases). This CDR3 spans 15 amino acids. Trimming stripped 1 base from V and 12 bases from J, with 21 bases between. Germline-derived CDR1 and CDR2 are SEHNR and FQNEAQ (reference sequence). The DNA of the CDR3 is TGTGCCAGCAGCTTAGGACGAGGGGTAACCAGGGGCGAGTACTTC. As protein: CASSLGRGVTRGEYF.

The gene calls are TRBV27 and TRBJ2-1, with 7 bases that match TRBD2. The V gene end was trimmed by 10 bases and the J gene end by 4 bases; junction bases not matched to a gene: 10. This CDR3 is built from 14 residues. The germline V gene encodes CDR1 MNHEY and CDR2 SMNVEV (reference sequence). This chain's CDR3 is CATLGAGSYNEQFF. CDR3 DNA: TGTGCCACCTTAGGAGCGGGGAGTTACAATGAGCAGTTCTTC.

This rearrangement joins TRBV28 to TRBJ1-1; TRBD1 aligns across 10 bases. From germline, CDR1 is MDHEN and CDR2 SYDVKM. There are 18 residues in the CDR3. Trimming removed 2 bases from V and 1 base from J; junction bases left unmatched: 10. The CDR3 nucleotides are TGTGCCAGCAGTTTAATATCCGGGACAGGGGTGAGGAACACTGAAGCTTTCTTT. As protein: CASSLISGTGVRNTEAFF. Complete variable domain (other parts from reference TRBV28 and TRBJ1-1): DVKVTQSSRYLVKRTGEKVFLECVQDMDHENMFWYRQDPGLGLRLIYFSYDVKMKEKGDIPEGYSVSREKKERFSLILESASTNQTSMYLCASSLISGTGVRNTEAFFGQGTRLTVV.

J is TRBJ1-5 and V is TRBV5-8; no clear D. V lost 4 bases, J lost 0 bases, and 20 bases lay in between. Germline CDR1 and CDR2: SGHTS and YDEGEE. The CDR3 is 18 amino acids. CDR3 amino acids: CASSRRGQIIYSNQPQHF. CDR3 bases: TGTGCCAGCAGCCGGCGGGGTCAGATAATTTATAGCAATCAGCCCCAGCATTTT.